This TCR beta chain was sequenced for a study of T cells in Graves' hyperthyroidism and ophthalmopathy. The patients, who ranged from 18 to 65 in age, presented with newly diagnosed hyperthyroidism lasting under 2 months. CDR1 and CDR2 (germline): MNHEY, SVGEGT. This CDR3 is built from 14 residues. V gave up 7 bases and J gave up 1 base, with 13 bases separating them. TCR beta CDR3 regions were amplified from RNA. HTBI primers were used for first-round RT-PCR of the TCR CDR3. A single record per CDR3 protein comes from TCRdb applying MiXCR to the multiplex PCR reads. The sample records some 700,000 distinct CDR3 sequences, 17% being singletons.

The rearrangement uses TRBV6-2 or TRBV6-3 and TRBJ1-1; D is unclear. Sequencing was carried out using blood. The receptor's source is a man aged 45-65 years with Graves' hyperthyroidism. This CDR3 reads CASNTNWGNTEAFF. CDR3 DNA sequence: TGTGCCAGCAATACGAACTGGGGGAACACTGAAGCTTTCTTT.